This TCR beta chain was documented in a study of blood T cell repertoires in COVID-19. Concerning this clone: Other DNA sequences in the sample encode the same CDR3.

Germline assignment: CDR1 LGHDT and CDR2 YNNKEL (reference sequence). The CDR3 contains 15 residues. V was cut by 1 base and J by 8 bases, with 16 bases left in between. Authors' data handling: The authors estimated nucleated cell counts from reference gene primer amplification. This table comes from immunoSEQ multiplex PCR, and its TCRdb copy is limited to in-frame clones, with some not included. D and trimming come from the DNA, and the V and J calls and clone size come from that table. The repertoire consists of 140,000 to 150,000 clones, with 80% occurring once and the leading ten covering 3.5%. Sequenced sample: peripheral blood. The sequence derives from a man between 65 and 85 years old who had recovered from COVID-19. V gene TRBV3-1 (or the pseudogene TRBV3-2) combines with J gene TRBJ2-3; D perhaps matches TRBD2 (5 bases). CDR3 sequence (DNA): TGTGCCAGCAGCCAAGCCCCTAACGGAGCGGCTACGCAGTATTTT. Its protein is CASSQAPNGAATQYF.